The entry below gives a single TCR beta chain sequence along with its context. TCRdb called the PCR reads again in MiXCR, with one record for every CDR3 protein. The repertoire includes about half a million distinct CDR3 sequences, around 23% of them detected once, and around 0.79% sits in the top ten. This sample was included in a study of molecular identifiers for immune sequencing clone quantification. The sample was naive CD8+ T cells from blood, with Jurkat cell RNA spiked in. Described subset: FACS-sorted CD8+CD4-CCR7+CD45RA+ naive T cells. This receptor was taken from a human donor in good health. Some libraries in this study had Jurkat cell RNA spiked in.

CDR3 DNA: TGCAGTGCTGCTAGCGGGAGGTTCATCTACGAGCAGTACTTC. Protein: CSAASGRFIYEQYF. The genes are TRBV20-1 and TRBJ2-7, with 11 bases fitting TRBD2. The CDR3 totals 14 residues. J gave up 3 bases and V 5 bases, and 6 bases lay outside the gene matches. CDR1 is DFQATT, CDR2 SNEGSKA, per germline (reference sequence).